One and the same sample provided the 7 T cell receptor beta chains below, sequenced in a study of blood T cell repertoires in COVID-19. The assay was immunoSEQ multiplex PCR, and TCRdb's table has in-frame clones only and misses some. The table includes about 170,000 clones, around four fifths detected once. The sequenced material came from peripheral blood. The receptors were sampled from an elderly woman with COVID-19, enrolled during active disease.

The V call is TRBV5-6, the J call TRBJ1-5; D is possibly TRBD1 (5 bases). Trimming stripped 4 bases from V and 6 bases from J, with 20 bases between. The CDR3 has 16 residues. Germline V CDR1 and CDR2: SGHDT, YYEEEE. For the CDR3, the DNA is TGTGCCAGCAGCCTCTCCGGGGGGGGAAGAATTCAGCCCCAGCATTTT. It codes for CASSLSGGGRIQPQHF.

The chain employs TRBV7-8 and TRBJ2-1; 7 nucleotides match TRBD2. V shed 4 bases, J shed 10 bases, and the junction held 4 bases outside the gene matches. CDR1 is SGHVS and CDR2 is FQNEAQ in the germline V gene. This CDR3 region has 12 residues. CDR3 bases: TGTGCCAGCAGCTGGAACGGGGGGGAGCAGTTCTTC. It specifies CASSWNGGEQFF. Complete variable domain (other parts from reference TRBV7-8 and TRBJ2-1): GAGVSQSPRYKVAKRGQDVALRCDPISGHVSLFWYQQALGQGPEFLTYFQNEAQLDKSGLPSDRFFAERPEGSVSTLKIQRTQQEDSAVYLCASSWNGGEQFFGPGTRLTVL.

This sequence joins TRBV12-3 or TRBV12-4 and TRBJ1-1; unclear D gene. The CDR3 contains 13 residues. V lost 2 bases and J 1 base, leaving 5 bases between the germline ends. CDR3 in DNA: TGTGCCAGCAGTTTAAGACAGAACACTGAAGCTTTCTTT. The encoded protein is CASSLRQNTEAFF.

The chain joins TRBV5-4 to TRBJ1-6; TRBD1 agrees at 8 bases. CDR3 length: 18 residues. Trimming removed 4 bases from V and 4 bases from J; junction bases left unmatched: 13. Germline V CDR1 and CDR2: SGHNT, YYREEE (reference sequence). CDR3 loop: CASSKTSGGESYNSPLHF. CDR3 nucleotide sequence: TGTGCCAGCAGCAAAACGTCAGGGGGCGAATCTTATAATTCACCCCTCCACTTT.

This chain joins TRBV11-2 and TRBJ1-1; weak D call: TRBD1 (6 bases). Trimming removed 0 bases at V and 1 base at J, with 9 bases between. This CDR3 comprises 15 residues. From germline, CDR1 is SGHAT and CDR2 FQNNGV. The CDR3 is CASSLEGAGNTEAFF. Here the CDR3 DNA reads TGTGCCAGCAGCTTAGAGGGGGCAGGGAACACTGAAGCTTTCTTT.

V is TRBV2 and J is TRBJ2-1; D might be TRBD2 (6 bases). The CDR3 is 14 residues long. V shed 4 bases and J shed 3 bases, with 10 bases lying between them. Germline V lookup: CDR1 SNHLY, CDR2 FYNNEI. CDR3 bases: TGTGCCAGCAGTGGCCGGGAGTACTACAATGAGCAGTTCTTC. This encodes CASSGREYYNEQFF.

For the CDR3, the DNA is TGCGCCAGCAGCATACAGGGGGTGGACACCGGGGAGCTGTTTTTT. This sequence encodes CASSIQGVDTGELFF. The rearrangement uses TRBV5-1 and TRBJ2-2, with 8 positions matching TRBD1. This CDR3 spans 15 amino acids. Germline values: CDR1 SGHRS, CDR2 YFSETQ. V was clipped by 4 bases and J by 3 bases; unmatched bases: 5.